This T cell receptor (beta chain) derives from a study of T-cell memory formation after mild COVID-19. The study, taken as a whole, reports: Unconfirmed was the SARS-CoV-2 specificity of second-wave clones that peaked on day 37. Of the contracting clones, CD4+ ones lay mainly in CM and EM, and CD8+ ones in EMRA.

The V gene's germline CDR1 is LGHNA and CDR2 YSLEER. Trimming shortened V by 0 bases and J by 9 bases, and 11 bases separated the two germline ends. There are 13 residues in the CDR3. For this clonotype: The antigen remains unidentified.

Constant-segment primers and 5'RACE yielded cDNA libraries for TCR alpha and TCR beta, each carrying sample barcodes and UMIs. TCRdb passed the 5' RACE reads through MiXCR, listing each CDR3 protein once. The sample lists 250,000 to 350,000 distinct CDR3 sequences, approximately 19% occurring once. Input material: PBMCs or a T cell subset sorted from them (not recorded which). V is TRBV4-3 and J is TRBJ1-2; tentatively, D is TRBD1 (5 bases). This receptor was taken from a young man who had mild COVID-19 (a few samples of this study predate the infection). Cell type and time point are not known. The chain's CDR3 is CASSQEPGLSYTF. The CDR3, as DNA: TGCGCCAGCAGCCAAGAACCAGGGCTCAGCTACACCTTC.